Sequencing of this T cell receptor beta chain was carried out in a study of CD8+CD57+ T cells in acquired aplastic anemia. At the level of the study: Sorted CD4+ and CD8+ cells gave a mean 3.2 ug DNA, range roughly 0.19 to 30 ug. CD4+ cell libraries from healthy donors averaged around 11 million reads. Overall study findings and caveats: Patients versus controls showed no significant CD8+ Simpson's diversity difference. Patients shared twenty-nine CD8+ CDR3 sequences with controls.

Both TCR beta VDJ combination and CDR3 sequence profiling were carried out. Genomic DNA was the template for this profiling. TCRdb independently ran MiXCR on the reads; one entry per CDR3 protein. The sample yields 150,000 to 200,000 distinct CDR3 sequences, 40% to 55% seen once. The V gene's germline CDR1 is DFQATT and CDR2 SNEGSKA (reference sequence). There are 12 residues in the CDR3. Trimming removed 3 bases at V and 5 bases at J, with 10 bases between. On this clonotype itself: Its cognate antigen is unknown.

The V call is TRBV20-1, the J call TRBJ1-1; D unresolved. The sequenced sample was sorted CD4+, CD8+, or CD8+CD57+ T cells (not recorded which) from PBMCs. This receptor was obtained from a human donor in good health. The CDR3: CSASGLLTEAFF. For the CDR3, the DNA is TGCAGTGCTAGCGGACTGCTGACTGAAGCTTTCTTT.